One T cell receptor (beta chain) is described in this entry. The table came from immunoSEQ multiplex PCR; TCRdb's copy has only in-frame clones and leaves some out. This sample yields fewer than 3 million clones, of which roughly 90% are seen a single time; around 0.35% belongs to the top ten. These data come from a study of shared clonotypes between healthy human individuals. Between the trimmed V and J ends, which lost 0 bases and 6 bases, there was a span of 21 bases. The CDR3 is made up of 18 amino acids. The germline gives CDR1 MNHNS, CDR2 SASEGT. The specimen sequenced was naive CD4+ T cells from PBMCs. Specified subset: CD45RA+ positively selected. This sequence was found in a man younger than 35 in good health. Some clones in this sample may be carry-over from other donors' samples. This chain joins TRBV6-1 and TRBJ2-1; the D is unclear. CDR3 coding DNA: TGTGCCAGCAGTGAAGCCGGGCTAAGTCAGTTCCGGGTCAATGAGCAGTTCTTC. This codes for CASSEAGLSQFRVNEQFF.